A selection of T cell receptor beta chains follows, all from one sample in a study of response to subunit inactivated influenza vaccine. TCRdb called the RT-PCR reads again in MiXCR, with one record for every CDR3 protein. The sample lists some 850,000 distinct CDR3 sequences, approximately 17% occurring once. The material was PBMCs from blood, obtained 5 days after vaccination. The receptors originated from a man aged 50 to 59 who received an inactivated influenza vaccine. CDR3s include the opening cysteine and the closing phenylalanine or tryptophan. Each record gives: CDR3 length, V gene, J gene, clone size, CDR3 protein. Size is omitted from some rows. Given values are once, few, many or a class for expanded clones.

CDR3 length: 16
V gene: TRBV7-2
J gene: TRBJ1-4
clone size: .
CDR3 protein: CASRLNVRGWNEKLFF

CDR3 length: 15
V gene: TRBV11-2
J gene: TRBJ2-2
clone size: .
CDR3 protein: CASSFLDRETGELFF

CDR3 length: 11
V gene: TRBV24-1
J gene: TRBJ2-3
clone size: .
CDR3 protein: CATSDGITQYF

CDR3 length: 19
V gene: TRBV20-1
J gene: TRBJ2-1
clone size: .
CDR3 protein: CSASRDSNWRTSGYNEQFF

CDR3 length: 14
V gene: TRBV9
J gene: TRBJ2-7
clone size: many
CDR3 protein: CASSETSGSYEQYF

CDR3 length: 12
V gene: TRBV7-6
J gene: TRBJ1-1
clone size: few
CDR3 protein: CASSLNQGRAFF

CDR3 length: 15
V gene: TRBV6-1
J gene: TRBJ1-3
clone size: many
CDR3 protein: CASFPGQTSGNTIYF

CDR3 length: 12
V gene: TRBV4-2
J gene: TRBJ1-1
clone size: .
CDR3 protein: CASSQDGLRAFF

CDR3 length: 15
V gene: TRBV4-1
J gene: TRBJ2-7
clone size: .
CDR3 protein: CASSPQPAVSYEQYF

CDR3 length: 14
V gene: TRBV28
J gene: TRBJ1-4
clone size: few
CDR3 protein: CASRFGALGEKLFF

CDR3 length: 11
V gene: TRBV7-2
J gene: TRBJ1-1
clone size: few
CDR3 protein: CASSLTIEAFF

CDR3 length: 15
V gene: TRBV5-4
J gene: TRBJ2-2
clone size: .
CDR3 protein: CASSLMAGGTGELFF

CDR3 length: 15
V gene: TRBV4-3
J gene: TRBJ2-7
clone size: .
CDR3 protein: CASSQEVHRGYEQYF

CDR3 length: 16
V gene: TRBV10-3
J gene: TRBJ2-2
clone size: .
CDR3 protein: CAISVTSGGFTGELFF

CDR3 length: 16
V gene: TRBV12-3/TRBV12-4
J gene: TRBJ2-2
clone size: once
CDR3 protein: CASSVGPGTNTGELFF

CDR3 length: 17
V gene: TRBV9
J gene: TRBJ2-3
clone size: .
CDR3 protein: CASSLTPLAELTDTQYF

CDR3 length: 15
V gene: TRBV5-5
J gene: TRBJ2-4
clone size: .
CDR3 protein: CASSLRWDRGSIQYF

CDR3 length: 15
V gene: TRBV7-2
J gene: TRBJ2-2
clone size: .
CDR3 protein: CASSLGSGLAGELFF

CDR3 length: 15
V gene: TRBV7-9
J gene: TRBJ2-3
clone size: few
CDR3 protein: CASSQSGPSTDTQYF

CDR3 length: 14
V gene: TRBV5-1
J gene: TRBJ2-5
clone size: .
CDR3 protein: CASSSGSPGETQYF

CDR3 length: 15
V gene: TRBV7-2
J gene: TRBJ2-6
clone size: many
CDR3 protein: CASSLGGSGANVLTF

CDR3 length: 16
V gene: TRBV7-9
J gene: TRBJ2-1
clone size: .
CDR3 protein: CASSLLLAGSYNEQFF

CDR3 length: 16
V gene: TRBV2
J gene: TRBJ2-2
clone size: .
CDR3 protein: CASSRTGTGAAGELFF

CDR3 length: 13
V gene: TRBV20-1
J gene: TRBJ2-7
clone size: .
CDR3 protein: CSAPGQGDYEQYF

CDR3 length: 14
V gene: TRBV28
J gene: TRBJ1-2
clone size: .
CDR3 protein: CASGDRGRGHGYTF

CDR3 length: 16
V gene: TRBV3-1
J gene: TRBJ2-1
clone size: .
CDR3 protein: CASSPGLAGRHNEQFF

CDR3 length: 15
V gene: TRBV7-2
J gene: TRBJ2-1
clone size: once
CDR3 protein: CASSHSPKGGDEQFF

CDR3 length: 11
V gene: TRBV29-1
J gene: TRBJ2-7
clone size: many
CDR3 protein: CSAARSYEQYF

CDR3 length: 15
V gene: TRBV10-3
J gene: TRBJ2-7
clone size: few
CDR3 protein: CAISGPDRGDYEQYF

CDR3 length: 13
V gene: TRBV12-3/TRBV12-4
J gene: TRBJ2-2
clone size: few
CDR3 protein: CASSPIAYGELFF

CDR3 length: 14
V gene: TRBV7-9
J gene: TRBJ2-7
clone size: few
CDR3 protein: CASSSVDGTYEQYF

CDR3 length: 14
V gene: TRBV7-9
J gene: TRBJ2-2
clone size: few
CDR3 protein: CASSSLGATGELFF

CDR3 length: 17
V gene: TRBV7-2
J gene: TRBJ2-2
clone size: few
CDR3 protein: CASSQDRSGGVTGELFF